This TCR beta chain comes out of a study of relationships among human T cell subsets. Subset-specific monoclonal antibody beads were used to isolate T cell subsets. With respect to this clonotype: As yet, its antigen is unknown.

TCR alpha and beta CDR3s were amplified from mRNA by semiquantitative ARM-PCR. ARM-PCR used tagged nested gene-specific primers, then communal superprimers for exponential amplification. TCRdb fed the multiplex PCR reads into MiXCR, producing one record per CDR3 protein. Of under 5,500 distinct CDR3 sequences in the sample, 75% to 80% were seen once. Germline assignment: CDR1 SGHNT and CDR2 YENEEA. With 0 bases removed from V and 11 bases from J, the gap between germline ends came to 26 bases. This CDR3 region has 18 residues. Study-wide points: Substantial CDR3 sharing among Th1, Th2 and regulatory cells suggested stochastic fate choice. A CD4+CD8+ double-positive population could not be excluded by bead sorting.

Material for sequencing was total T cells sorted from blood. V and J are TRBV11-3 and TRBJ1-5; no firm D call. This sequence was found in a man aged 35-49 years in good health. The CDR3 loop reads CASSLDTSWRPIDKSQHF. The DNA of the CDR3 is TGTGCCAGCAGCTTAGATACGTCGTGGCGGCCAATCGACAAGTCCCAGCATTTT.